This entry lists 10 T cell receptor beta chains sequenced from one sample in a study of vaccination and CD4 T cells after COVID-19. The antigens of these receptors remain unknown. Sequencing of DNA taken from cultured CD4+ T cells relied on the Oncomine TCR Beta short-read assay. TCRdb reprocessed the PCR reads with MiXCR, giving one entry per CDR3 protein. Among 10,000 to 15,000 distinct CDR3 sequences listed, approximately 80% were seen once. Indicated treatment: approximately nine-day PBMC culture with coronavirus spike peptide pools or control peptides (ViraFEST assay). Source material: CD4+ T cells from blood, cultured in vitro. All receptors come from a human donor who had recovered from COVID-19.

V usage is TRBV15 and J usage is TRBJ2-2, with 9 bases lining up with TRBD1. V was pared by 4 bases and J by 5 bases, with 11 bases of the junction left unmatched. Germline V lookup: CDR1 LNHNV, CDR2 YYDKDF (reference sequence). CDR3 length: 17 residues. The CDR3 DNA reads as TGTGCCACCAGCAAAACAGGGGGCAGGTTACGGACCGGGGAGCTGTTTTTT. Its translation: CATSKTGGRLRTGELFF.

The gene calls are TRBV7-9 and TRBJ1-2; D uncertain. The CDR3 is made up of 13 amino acids. CDR1 and CDR2 (germline): SEHNR, FQNEAQ (reference sequence). Trimming pared 1 base from V and 4 bases from J, leaving 7 bases between. For the CDR3, the DNA is TGTGCCAGCAGCTTAGGCAGGTCCTATGGCTACACCTTC. As protein: CASSLGRSYGYTF.

The chain employs TRBV30 and TRBJ1-6, with D possibly matching TRBD1 (5 bases). Per germline, CDR1 GTSNPN and CDR2 SVGIG (reference sequence). The CDR3 sequence is 16 residues long. V was pared by 2 bases and J by 6 bases, with 17 bases between. CDR3 residues: CAWSKGEGIGNSPLHF. The CDR3, as DNA: TGTGCCTGGAGTAAGGGAGAGGGGATCGGTAATTCACCCCTCCACTTT.

This chain uses TRBV6-1 with TRBJ2-1, with D possibly called TRBD1 or TRBD2 (5 bases each). V lost 11 bases to trimming and J lost 3 bases, with 14 bases between them. The CDR3 contains 13 residues. Germline V gives CDR1 MNHNS, CDR2 SASEGT. In DNA form, the CDR3 reads TGTGCCGGGCTAGGGGACCACTACAATGAGCAGTTCTTC. Protein sequence: CAGLGDHYNEQFF.

V is TRBV5-1 and J is TRBJ1-1; TRBD1 is a possible D gene (5 bases). The CDR3 spans 14 residues. Trimming shortened V by 5 bases and J by 0 bases, and 11 bases separated the two germline ends. CDR1 and CDR2 (germline): SGHRS, YFSETQ. The CDR3 loop is CASRRADMNTEAFF. DNA of the CDR3: TGCGCCAGCAGGCGGGCGGACATGAACACTGAAGCTTTCTTT.

The chain is built from TRBV14 and TRBJ2-5, with 8 positions matching TRBD2. CDR3 length: 18 residues. Germline V gives CDR1 SGHDN, CDR2 FVKESK. Unmatched junction bases numbered 17, after V lost 1 base and J lost 7 bases. CDR3 DNA sequence: TGTGCCAGCAGCCAAGGTTGGGGGAGCGGGAGAGGGCGCGGGACCCAGTACTTC. This sequence encodes CASSQGWGSGRGRGTQYF.

This clonotype was seen just once. The rearrangement uses TRBV20-1 and TRBJ2-6; D is ambiguous. The CDR3 is made up of 16 amino acids. Germline CDR1 and CDR2: DFQATT and SNEGSKA (reference sequence). Between the trimmed V and J ends, which lost 1 base and 0 bases, there was a span of 10 bases. CDR3 amino acids: CSARGARSSGANVLTF. CDR3 DNA: TGCAGTGCTAGAGGGGCGAGAAGCTCTGGGGCCAACGTCCTGACTTTC.

This rearrangement joins TRBV19 to TRBJ1-5, with D perhaps TRBD1 (5 bases). Trimming removed 11 bases from V and 9 bases from J, with 17 bases in between. Looked up from germline, CDR1 is LNHDA and CDR2 is SQIVND (reference sequence). The CDR3 is 12 amino acids. In DNA, the CDR3 is TGTGCCCGGGACCCCCGGGGTCGGCCCCAGCATTTT. It is translated as CARDPRGRPQHF.

This clonotype was counted between two and nine times. The V and J genes are TRBV7-2 and TRBJ1-5, with D possibly being TRBD1 (5 bases). The germline V gene has CDR1 SGHTA and CDR2 FQGNSA. Trimming removed 1 base at V and 3 bases at J, with 10 bases between. The CDR3 is 15 amino acids. CDR3 DNA: TGTGCCAGCAGCTTAGTGTCAGGGTTCAATCAGCCCCAGCATTTT. Residues: CASSLVSGFNQPQHF.

CDR3 in DNA: TGTGCCAGCAGTTACCTTGTGAATGAGCAGTTCTTC. Residues: CASSYLVNEQFF. The genes are TRBV6-2 or TRBV6-3 and TRBJ2-1; no reliable D call. V was shortened by 2 bases and J by 7 bases, with 6 bases between the two germline ends. Germline assignment: CDR1 MNHEY and CDR2 SVGEGT. The CDR3 is made up of 12 amino acids.